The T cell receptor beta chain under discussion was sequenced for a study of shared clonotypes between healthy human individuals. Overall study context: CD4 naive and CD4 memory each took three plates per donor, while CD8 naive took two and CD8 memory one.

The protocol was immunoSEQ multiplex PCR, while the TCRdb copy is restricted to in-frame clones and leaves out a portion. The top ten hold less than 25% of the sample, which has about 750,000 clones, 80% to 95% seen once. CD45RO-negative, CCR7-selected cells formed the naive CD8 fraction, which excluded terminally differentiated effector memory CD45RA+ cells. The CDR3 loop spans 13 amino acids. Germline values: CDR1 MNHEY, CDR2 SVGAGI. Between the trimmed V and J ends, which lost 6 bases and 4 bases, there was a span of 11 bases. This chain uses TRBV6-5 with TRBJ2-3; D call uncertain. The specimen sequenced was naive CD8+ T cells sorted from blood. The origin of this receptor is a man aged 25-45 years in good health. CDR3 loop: CASSPISADTQYF. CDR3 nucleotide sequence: TGTGCCAGCAGCCCCATTTCGGCAGATACGCAGTATTTT.